This TCR beta chain derives from a study of molecular identifiers for immune sequencing clone quantification. Ten or more counts support this clonotype. From the PCR reads, TCRdb called clonotypes with MiXCR, one entry per CDR3 protein. The data hold 20,000 to 30,000 distinct CDR3 sequences, with 15% to 20% observed a single time. The CDR3 has 15 residues. V was trimmed by 5 bases and J by 4 bases, leaving 15 bases between them. Germline-derived CDR1 and CDR2 are SGHTA and FQGNSA. Sample: naive CD8+ T cells from blood, with Jurkat cell RNA spiked in. Documented subset: FACS-sorted CD8+CD4-CCR7+CD45RA+ naive T cells. This TCR was recovered from a human donor in good health. Some libraries in this study had Jurkat cell RNA spiked in. This chain connects TRBV7-2 to TRBJ2-1, with D tentatively TRBD2 (5 bases). The CDR3, as DNA: TGTGCCAGCAGCCCACTGGGGAGTTCGTACAATGAGCAGTTCTTC. This codes for CASSPLGSSYNEQFF.